This T cell receptor beta chain was sequenced for a study of T cell therapy after organ transplantation (dated by TCRdb to between 2019 and 2020). Regarding the study in general: The therapy products consisted of autologous CMV-specific T cells grown in vitro for 2 to 3 weeks using a peptide pool of 30 HLA class I and II CMV epitopes. Each patient got up to 6 T cell doses, given every 2 weeks, and was then monitored for around 28 weeks after finishing therapy. Among the roughly 10 patients, eight were classed as clinical responders, while two were classed as nonresponders. Patients received a median of 1.92 x 10^8 CMV-specific T cells across 2 to 6 intravenous infusions. Blood samples for the short-term post-therapy time point were taken 4 to 8 weeks after therapy ended. This study was a follow-up analysis of the TRBV repertoire from an open-label phase I trial that tested autologous CMV-specific adoptive T cell therapy in people who had received solid-organ transplants. Only about 85% of the 10 patients had long-term post-therapy samples available.

General study outcomes and caveats: Fold change in CD8 clonality after therapy inversely correlated with pretherapy clonality, suggesting less biased repertoires were more receptive to remodeling. Assessment of confounders such as concurrent antirejection and antiviral medications was prevented by the small cohort. Few detected expansions in nonresponders may reflect reduced sample coverage from poor CD8+ T cell yield. Reconstitution after therapy appeared to involve both transferred clonotypes and endogenous clonotypes that were not detected in the therapy products. Before therapy, nonresponders had marked clonal expansions, and their repertoires changed minimally after therapy.

TRB CDR3 regions were amplified from genomic DNA with the immunoSEQ two-step, bias-controlled multiplex PCR assay. An Illumina NextSeq 500 was used to sequence the CDR3 libraries. Turning to the authors' computational methods: The immunoSEQ Analyzer platform was used for initial alignment and bioinformatics, including bias normalization against synthetic CDR3 analogs. Annotation of V, D and J genes was based on the definitions in the IMGT database. VDJtools version 1.1.10 and the R package tcR version 2.2.1.11 were used with default settings for further TRBV analyses. GLIPH analysis was performed with version 1.0 using default settings. To test for significant clonotype frequency changes in CDR3 sequences with at least 5 reads, a 2-sided binomial test with Benjamini-Hochberg correction (alpha = 0.01) was used. As stored in TCRdb, this immuneACCESS dataset retains in-frame rearrangements with V and J assigned. A fraction of the clones does not appear; measured against another copy, unresolved V genes explain less than half of the discrepancy, and the remainder lacks a known reason. V, J and clone size are taken as reported in that table, and D and trimming were inferred from the DNA itself. Within this sample are almost 20,000 clones, with around 82% of them counted one time only. Together, the top ten hold 7% to 10% of the sample.

To note about this clone: The specificity of this receptor is unknown. Base qualities were left out, and no much larger clone turns up one base away.

The time point label, as the study defines it: 4-8 weeks after completion of therapy. Patients were solid-organ transplant recipients with drug-resistant/recurrent cytomegalovirus. About nine people from the trial were chosen for repertoire analysis because post-therapy peripheral blood mononuclear cells were available from them. Viable CD3+CD8+CD4- lymphocytes were sorted from PBMCs on a BD FACSAria III. The Qiagen DNeasy Kit was used to extract genomic DNA from sorted cells. CDR1 MNHEY and CDR2 SVGAGI are derived from the germline V gene. V and J lose 6 bases and 6 bases, and a span of 18 bases separates them. Its CDR3 holds 15 amino acids, cysteine through phenylalanine. Just the 45-base CDR3 DNA is kept, in frame starting at base 1.

The source was CD8+ T cells from blood, collected after autologous CMV-specific T cell therapy. The rearranged chain carries TRBV6-5 and TRBJ2-1; perhaps TRBD1 is the D gene, with 5 bases matching. This TCR came from a human patient who had received a solid organ transplant and had CMV disease. After a transplant, some T cells may be the graft donor's own cells. The encoded CDR3 is CASSLGVGLPNEQFF. DNA sequence: TGTGCCAGCAGCCTAGGGGTGGGTCTCCCCAATGAGCAGTTCTTC.